These T cell receptor beta chains were read from a single sample in a study of glioma-infiltrating T cells after dendritic cell vaccination. The method was immunoSEQ multiplex PCR; TCRdb's version includes in-frame clones alone and lacks a portion of them. The sample includes 90,000 to 95,000 clones, 81% of them seen just once. This material consisted of blood, taken after dendritic cell vaccination. Receptor source: a human donor with glioblastoma. Both conserved end residues are part of each CDR3. The D gene is left open where the match is weak. The size of a clone is reported for some rows only, either as once, few or many, or as a class for expanded clones.

. . TRBJ2-3 16 TRBV2 TGTGCCAGCAGTGGGCAGGGTTCCCTTGGGGCAGATACGCAGTATTTT CASSGQGSLGADTQYF
few . TRBJ2-7 15 TRBV6-5 TGTGCCAGCAGCCCTGCCAGGGTGCCGATCGACGAGCAGTACTTC CASSPARVPIDEQYF
. TRBD2 TRBJ2-1 17 TRBV5-1 TGCGCCAGCAGCGACTCTATTAGCGGGAGGGGGTACAATGAGCAGTTCTTC CASSDSISGRGYNEQFF
. . TRBJ1-6 13 TRBV19 TGTGCCACCACCGACAGGACCAATTCACCCCTCCACTTT CATTDRTNSPLHF
few TRBD1 TRBJ1-5 16 TRBV7-9 TGTGCCAGCAGCACCGACAGGGATTTGAGCAATCAGCCCCAGCATTTT CASSTDRDLSNQPQHF
. TRBD1 TRBJ1-2 16 TRBV5-4 TGTGCCAGCAGCCCGGGCAGGGGGCGCGATCTGGCTGGCTACACCTTC CASSPGRGRDLAGYTF
. . TRBJ1-2 16 TRBV12-5 TGTGCTAGTGGTTTGGTAGAGGGACTGTTAAACTATGGCTACACCTTC CASGLVEGLLNYGYTF
. . TRBJ1-1 13 TRBV29-1 TGCAGCGCTGCGGGACTCTCGAACACTGAAGCTTTCTTT CSAAGLSNTEAFF
. TRBD1 TRBJ1-2 16 TRBV19 TGTGCCAGTAGTAGATCCACAGGGGGCGCTAGCTATGGCTACACCTTC CASSRSTGGASYGYTF
. TRBD1 TRBJ1-6 15 TRBV2 TGTGCCAGCAGGGACAGGGGGTCCTATAATTCACCCCTCCACTTT CASRDRGSYNSPLHF
. TRBD2 TRBJ2-1 19 TRBV7-9 TGTGCCAGCAGCCCTTCCCGGTCCGGGGGGGCGGGGTCCTACAATGAGCAGTTCTTC CASSPSRSGGAGSYNEQFF
. TRBD1 TRBJ1-2 15 TRBV6-5 TGTGCCAGCAGCCGAAACTTGAGGGACAGCTTGGGCTACACCTTC CASSRNLRDSLGYTF
. . TRBJ1-1 15 TRBV5-1 TGCGCCAGCAGCTTTATGTCCGCGGGGGGCACTGAAGCTTTCTTT CASSFMSAGGTEAFF
. TRBD2 TRBJ2-1 18 TRBV11-1 TGTGCCAGCAGCTTACCGACATGGGGACTACCCCTCGGGGATGAGCAGTTCTTC CASSLPTWGLPLGDEQFF
. TRBD1 TRBJ2-3 14 TRBV7-9 TGTGCCAGCAGCCCGGACAGGGGAACAGATACGCAGTATTTT CASSPDRGTDTQYF
once . TRBJ2-6 14 TRBV6-1 TGTGCCAGCAGTGCATCTACTGGGGCCAACGTCCTGACTTTC CASSASTGANVLTF
. TRBD2 TRBJ2-1 18 TRBV25-1 TGTGCCAGCAGTGGGGGACTAGCGGCCTCAAGCTCCTACAATGAGCAGTTCTTC CASSGGLAASSSYNEQFF
. TRBD1 TRBJ2-7 14 TRBV6-1 TGTGCCAGCAGAGCCACAGGGGTAAGCTACGAGCAGTACTTC CASRATGVSYEQYF
. . TRBJ2-1 14 TRBV5-8 TGTGCCAGCAGCTTGGTCTTCCGCGTTGTTGAGCAGTTCTTC CASSLVFRVVEQFF
. . TRBJ2-5 17 TRBV5-1 TGCGCCAGCAGTTGGACCAACGGTAAAGGGGGACAAGAGACCCAGTACTTC CASSWTNGKGGQETQYF
. TRBD2 TRBJ2-3 16 TRBV7-9 TGTGCCAGCAGCGCGGGACTAGCGGGGGGGATAGATACGCAGTATTTT CASSAGLAGGIDTQYF
. . TRBJ1-1 16 TRBV25-1 TGTGCCAGCAGTGAATACCGCGAAGGGGTTGACACTGAAGCTTTCTTT CASSEYREGVDTEAFF
. TRBD1 TRBJ2-2 15 TRBV5-6 TGTGCCAGCAGCTCAAACTACAGGGGTCCCGGGGAGCTGTTTTTT CASSSNYRGPGELFF
once . TRBJ2-6 17 TRBV4-2 TGTGCCAGCAGCCAAGATCCCGGTAGCTCTGGGGCCAACGTCCTGACTTTC CASSQDPGSSGANVLTF
. TRBD1 TRBJ2-1 15 TRBV6-1 TGTGCCAGCAGTTCCGGGACAGGGGCCTACAATGAGCAGTTCTTC CASSSGTGAYNEQFF